These 9 T cell receptor beta chains were sequenced from one sample in a study of cytomegalovirus exposure and HLA in healthy donors. 60 Vbeta and 13 Jbeta primers were used in PCR. The table came from immunoSEQ multiplex PCR; TCRdb's copy has only in-frame clones and leaves some out. The table has roughly 150,000 clones, 75% to 80% seen once. Input material: PBMCs. The receptors stem from a male donor in good health and CMV-seronegative.

This chain connects TRBV4-1 to TRBJ2-7; D is uncertain. CDR3 length: 16 amino acids. Trimming cost V 1 base and J 0 bases, with 13 bases left between them. The germline gives CDR1 MGHRA, CDR2 YSYEKL. The CDR3 nucleotides are TGCGCCAGCAGCCAAGTGTCCACCTTGAGCTCCTACGAGCAGTACTTC. Translating it yields CASSQVSTLSSYEQYF.

This clone was recorded only once. The CDR3 coding sequence is TGTGCCAGCAGCTTAGTGCTACCCAATCGAAAAAATTCACCCCTCCACTTT. Amino acids: CASSLVLPNRKNSPLHF. The chain has TRBV11-2 and TRBJ1-6; D is unresolved. Germline lookup yields CDR1 SGHAT and CDR2 FQNNGV. The CDR3 has 17 amino acids. V was pared by 1 base and J by 7 bases, with 17 bases between.

This sequence joins TRBV6-4 and TRBJ2-2, with unresolved D. Trimming cost V 5 bases and J 8 bases, with 12 bases left between them. Germline CDR1 and CDR2: MRHNA and SNTAGT. The CDR3 consists of 13 residues. In DNA, the CDR3 is TGTGCCAGCAGTTACAGCCCCCCTGGGGAGCTGTTTTTT. Its protein product is CASSYSPPGELFF.

The rearrangement joins TRBV9 to TRBJ2-7, with 12 bases identical to TRBD2. Unmatched junction bases numbered 2, after V lost 3 bases and J lost 4 bases. Germline CDR1 reads SGDLS; CDR2 reads YYNGEE. The CDR3 sequence is 14 residues long. The CDR3 sequence is CASSASGGVYEQYF. In DNA, the CDR3 is TGTGCCAGCAGCGCTAGCGGGGGGGTTTACGAGCAGTACTTC.

The chain joins TRBV6-1 to TRBJ2-3; 11 bases map to TRBD2. In germline, CDR1 is MNHNS, CDR2 SASEGT. The CDR3 is 15 residues long. J lost 6 bases, V lost 5 bases, and 7 bases had no gene match. CDR3 nucleotide sequence: TGTGCCAGCAGTCGACTAGCGGGAAGTGGGGATACGCAGTATTTT. Encoded protein: CASSRLAGSGDTQYF.

The chain is built from TRBV29-1 and TRBJ2-1, with D tentatively TRBD1 (6 bases). V lost 6 bases to trimming and J lost 12 bases, with 24 bases between them. Germline assignment: CDR1 SQVTM and CDR2 ANQGSEA. The length of the CDR3 is 14 residues. The CDR3 loop reads CSVLQGSSLVGQFF. Here the CDR3 DNA reads TGCAGCGTGCTTCAGGGGAGTAGTCTGGTAGGGCAGTTCTTC.

The chain combines TRBV4-2 with TRBJ2-7; 11 bases fit TRBD2. V lost 4 bases, J lost 1 base, and 30 bases stayed unmatched. Germline-derived CDR1 and CDR2 are LGHNA and YNFKEQ. CDR3 length equals 24 residues. The chain's CDR3 is CASSPKVWGTGKWVTSGSSYEQYF. CDR3 bases: TGTGCCAGCAGCCCGAAGGTGTGGGGGACAGGGAAGTGGGTTACTAGCGGGAGTTCCTACGAGCAGTACTTC.

The gene calls are TRBV19 and TRBJ2-5; 8 bases are shared with TRBD1. Germline loops: CDR1 LNHDA, CDR2 SQIVND (reference sequence). The V segment lost 6 bases and the J segment 5 bases; nucleotides outside the gene matches: 8. The CDR3 sequence is 14 residues long. The CDR3 bases are TGTGCCAGTAGGCTACAGGGGGGTCGGGAGACCCAGTACTTC. Encoded protein: CASRLQGGRETQYF.

V gene TRBV6-1 combines with J gene TRBJ2-2, with D hard to call. This CDR3 spans 13 amino acids. V shed 9 bases and J shed 2 bases, with 10 bases lying between them. Per germline, CDR1 MNHNS and CDR2 SASEGT. The CDR3 spells CASPDSNTGELFF. The CDR3 bases are TGTGCCAGTCCTGACTCCAACACCGGGGAGCTGTTTTTT.